Below are 20 T cell receptor beta chains sequenced from a single sample in a study of OX40 agonist ivuxolimab in advanced cancers. Sequencing used immunoSEQ multiplex PCR; TCRdb keeps in-frame clones, though not all of them. The table shows some 44,000 clones, with approximately 86% occurring only once. This material consisted of CD4+ or CD8+ T cells sorted from blood, taken in a trial of the OX40 agonist ivuxolimab. The receptors were gathered from an adult with an advanced solid tumor such as melanoma, head and neck, liver or kidney cancer.

The J gene is TRBJ2-1, the V gene TRBV7-2; 10 nucleotides match TRBD2. Per germline, CDR1 SGHTA and CDR2 FQGNSA. Germline trimming cut 3 bases from V and 15 bases from J; bases unmatched to any gene: 5. The CDR3 is 12 amino acids. DNA for the CDR3: TGTGCCAGCAGCTTTAGCGGGAGGATTCCGTTCTTC. The encoded protein is CASSFSGRIPFF.

This clone has just a few counts. This chain links TRBV25-1 with TRBJ1-1; 8 bases fit TRBD1. The germline V gene encodes CDR1 MGHDK and CDR2 SYGVNS. The CDR3 totals 15 residues. Unmatched junction bases numbered 7, after V lost 4 bases and J lost 3 bases. The CDR3 sequence: CASSAWTGIHTEAFF. CDR3 DNA sequence: TGTGCCAGCAGTGCCTGGACAGGGATCCACACTGAAGCTTTCTTT.

The gene calls are TRBV5-1 and TRBJ2-2; 11 positions agree with TRBD2. Germline CDR1 is SGHRS and CDR2 is YFSETQ. This CDR3 has 16 amino acids. V lost 3 bases and J lost 2; bases outside the gene matches: 3. This chain's CDR3 is CASSWGTSGNTGELFF. Here the CDR3 DNA reads TGCGCCAGCAGCTGGGGGACTAGCGGCAACACCGGGGAGCTGTTTTTT.

The chain is built from TRBV4-2 and TRBJ1-5; D unresolved. Germline CDR1 is LGHNA and CDR2 is YNFKEQ. V was cut by 0 bases and J by 1 base, with 7 bases left in between. The CDR3 loop spans 15 amino acids. CDR3 DNA sequence: TGTGCCAGCAGCCAAGATGACATGAGCAATCAGCCCCAGCATTTT. This codes for CASSQDDMSNQPQHF.

The chain employs TRBV7-9 and TRBJ2-1; D possibly uses TRBD1 or TRBD2 (6 bases each). The CDR3 covers 15 residues. The germline V gene encodes CDR1 SEHNR and CDR2 FQNEAQ (reference sequence). The V gene lost 8 bases and the J gene lost 0 bases, with 14 bases spanning the gap. The CDR3 loop reads CASFGGTHSYNEQFF. The CDR3 DNA sequence: TGTGCCAGCTTTGGAGGGACACACTCCTACAATGAGCAGTTCTTC.

The chain employs TRBV5-1 and TRBJ2-1; the D gene is possibly TRBD1 (7 bases). Germline V gene lookup returns CDR1 SGHRS and CDR2 YFSETQ. CDR3 length equals 15 residues. Trimming took 4 bases from V and 10 from J, leaving 21 bases between them. CDR3 residues: CASSPLQGGLREQFF. In nucleotides, the CDR3 is TGCGCCAGCAGCCCCCTCCAGGGGGGACTTCGGGAGCAGTTCTTC.

The chain carries TRBV7-3 and TRBJ2-3; D unclear. Germline-derived CDR1 and CDR2 are SGHTA and FQGTGA. Trimming took 6 bases from V and 6 from J, leaving 13 bases between them. This CDR3 spans 13 amino acids. The CDR3 region is CASSRLVGDTQYF. CDR3 bases: TGTGCCAGCAGTCGACTGGTCGGGGATACGCAGTATTTT.

This clone occurred once. The chain employs TRBV30 and TRBJ2-7; a possible D gene is TRBD1 (7 bases). Germline CDR1 is GTSNPN and CDR2 is SVGIG (reference sequence). CDR3 length: 18 residues. Trimming removed 3 bases from V and 12 bases from J, with 36 bases in between. The CDR3 sequence: CAWRAVTGPFRGTATPYF. The CDR3 bases are TGTGCCTGGAGAGCAGTAACCGGCCCCTTTCGCGGGACAGCCACCCCGTACTTC.

This clone occurred once. The chain employs TRBV28 and TRBJ2-5, with 10 bases matching TRBD1. Per germline, CDR1 MDHEN and CDR2 SYDVKM. The V segment lost 3 bases and the J segment 4 bases; nucleotides outside the gene matches: 11. The CDR3 is 17 amino acids. The CDR3 coding sequence is TGTGCCAGCAGTTTGACAGGGGGCGCATACACACTAGAGACCCAGTACTTC. It is translated as CASSLTGGAYTLETQYF.

J is TRBJ1-4 and V is TRBV18, with 9 bases lining up with TRBD1. Germline lookup yields CDR1 KGHSH and CDR2 LQKENI. The CDR3 is 15 amino acids. The J segment lost 5 bases and the V segment lost 2 bases, leaving 3 bases of the junction unmatched. CDR3 in DNA: TGTGCCAGCTCACCAGAGACAGGGGGGAATGAAAAACTGTTTTTT. Residues: CASSPETGGNEKLFF.

CDR3 coding DNA: TGTGCCTTACAGGGATACTCTGGAAACACCATATATTTT. This codes for CALQGYSGNTIYF. The chain recombines TRBV30 with TRBJ1-3; maybe TRBD1 (6 bases). The CDR3 is made up of 13 amino acids. Germline V gene sequence: CDR1 GTSNPN, CDR2 SVGIG (reference sequence). V gave up 7 bases and J gave up 0 bases, with 10 bases separating them.

This chain connects TRBV27 to TRBJ2-7; 9 bases line up with TRBD1. The J segment lost 3 bases and the V segment lost 6 bases, leaving 3 bases of the junction unmatched. This CDR3 is built from 13 residues. Germline V lookup: CDR1 MNHEY, CDR2 SMNVEV (reference sequence). CDR3 DNA sequence: TGTGCCAGCAGGGGGACAGGGTACTACGAGCAGTACTTC. Its protein product is CASRGTGYYEQYF.

The chain uses TRBV28 and TRBJ2-7; 8 bases fit TRBD2. The CDR3 contains 11 residues. With 11 bases clipped from V and 5 bases from J, the junction kept 5 bases outside the gene matches. Germline CDR1 reads MDHEN; CDR2 reads SYDVKM. The CDR3 sequence: CASRGGHEQYF. The CDR3 nucleotides read TGTGCCTCCCGGGGGGGGCACGAGCAGTACTTC. Based on the CDR3 plus reference TRBV28 and TRBJ2-7, the full variable domain is DVKVTQSSRYLVKRTGEKVFLECVQDMDHENMFWYRQDPGLGLRLIYFSYDVKMKEKGDIPEGYSVSREKKERFSLILESASTNQTSMYLCASRGGHEQYFGPGTRLTVT.

The chain is built from TRBV30 and TRBJ1-1; perhaps TRBD1 as D (6 bases). The V gene's germline CDR1 is GTSNPN and CDR2 SVGIG (reference sequence). The CDR3 spans 14 residues. Deletions cut 2 bases from V and 4 bases from J, with 14 bases between. The DNA of the CDR3 is TGTGCCTGGAGTTTGGGAACAGGGAGCACTGAAGCTTTCTTT. Translating it yields CAWSLGTGSTEAFF.

The genes are TRBV6-6 and TRBJ1-1, with a tentative D call TRBD1 (6 bases). Germline loops: CDR1 MNHNY, CDR2 SVGAGI (reference sequence). CDR3 length equals 14 residues. Trimming cost V 0 bases and J 1 base, with 6 bases left between them. CDR3 bases: TGTGCCAGCAGTTACTCACAGGGGAACACTGAAGCTTTCTTT. Protein: CASSYSQGNTEAFF.

The chain is built from TRBV6-4 and TRBJ2-6; TRBD1 agrees at 7 bases. The germline V gene encodes CDR1 MRHNA and CDR2 SNTAGT. The CDR3 runs 17 residues. Losses at the gene ends were 7 bases for V and 0 bases for J; bases not matched to a gene: 9. CDR3 sequence: CASTQIDRASGANVLTF. CDR3 sequence (DNA): TGTGCCAGCACACAGATCGACAGGGCCTCTGGGGCCAACGTCCTGACTTTC.

The gene calls are TRBV28 and TRBJ1-2; perhaps TRBD1 as D (5 bases). V lost 7 bases, J lost 4 bases, and 16 bases lay in between. The CDR3 length is 14 residues. Germline CDR1 reads MDHEN; CDR2 reads SYDVKM. CDR3 bases: TGTGCCAGCACGCCGGTGGGGCGGGGCTATGGCTACACCTTC. Translation gives CASTPVGRGYGYTF.

Regarding this clone: At the DNA level, this CDR3 is encoded by other sequences in the same sample as well. This sequence joins TRBV28 and TRBJ2-1; maybe TRBD2 (6 bases). Germline V lookup: CDR1 MDHEN, CDR2 SYDVKM. The CDR3 is 12 residues long. Trimming pared 6 bases from V and 15 bases from J, leaving 18 bases between. This chain's CDR3 is CASRRGDQPPFF. The DNA of the CDR3 is TGTGCCAGCAGACGCGGGGACCAACCCCCGTTCTTC.

This clone was seen just once. The V call is TRBV19, the J call TRBJ2-7; D tentatively reads TRBD1 or TRBD2 (5 bases each). CDR3 size: 13 residues. Germline-derived CDR1 and CDR2 are LNHDA and SQIVND (reference sequence). V was pared by 5 bases and J by 0 bases, with 8 bases between. CDR3 protein: CASSRDGSYEQYF. CDR3 in DNA: TGTGCCAGTAGTCGGGACGGCTCCTACGAGCAGTACTTC.

The CDR3 spells CASSAGTGLSSYEQYF. The CDR3 DNA reads TGTGCCAGCTCGGCCGGGACGGGATTAAGCTCCTACGAGCAGTACTTC. The rearrangement joins TRBV18 to TRBJ2-7; the D gene could be TRBD1 or TRBD2 (5 bases each). CDR1 and CDR2 from the germline V gene are KGHSH and LQKENI. The CDR3 covers 16 residues. V was cut by 6 bases and J by 0 bases, with 18 bases left in between.